This is a list of T cell receptor beta chains from one sample in a study of blood T cell repertoires in COVID-19. Produced via immunoSEQ multiplex PCR; TCRdb's table is partial and in-frame only. The data contain about 440,000 clones, about 89% of them seen just once; the ten biggest clones take up 4.3%. Sequences were obtained from peripheral blood. These TCRs come from a woman under 40 with acute or convalescent COVID-19. Both conserved end residues are part of each CDR3. A D gene is named only where the DNA matches it firmly. Size is stated for part of the rows, as once, few or many counts, or as a class when the clone is expanded.

.	.	TRBJ1-5	TRBV7-2	TGTGCCAGCAGCTACCACAGGGAAAATCAGCCCCAGCATTTT	CASSYHRENQPQHF
.	TRBD1	TRBJ1-6	TRBV2	TGTGCCAGCAGGAGGACAGGCGAAAATTCACCCCTCCACTTT	CASRRTGENSPLHF
.	.	TRBJ1-2	TRBV5-1	TGCGCCAGCAGCTGGACCGGAGGGGAGGGCTACACCTTC	CASSWTGGEGYTF
few	.	TRBJ1-4	TRBV12-3/TRBV12-4	TGTGCCAGCAGCCGAGGGCCGGATGAAAAACTGTTTTTT	CASSRGPDEKLFF
.	.	TRBJ2-1	TRBV4-2	TGTGCCAGCAGCCGGGAGCGGGCGCTGAGAAATGAGCAGTTCTTC	CASSRERALRNEQFF
once	TRBD1	TRBJ1-1	TRBV11-2	TGTGCCAGCAGCTTTGGGACAGGTCCGAACACTGAAGCTTTCTTT	CASSFGTGPNTEAFF
.	TRBD1	TRBJ1-1	TRBV3-1/TRBV3-2	TGTGCCAGCAGCCCTGCCGGCGGTAGGGGGCCTACTGAAGCTTTCTTT	CASSPAGGRGPTEAFF
.	.	TRBJ2-2	TRBV7-3	TGTGCCAGCAGCTTATACTCAGGGGCCAACACCGGGGAGCTGTTTTTT	CASSLYSGANTGELFF
few	TRBD2	TRBJ2-3	TRBV9	TGTGCCAGCAGCGTAGATGCGGGGGGGCCTGAATATACGCAGTATTTT	CASSVDAGGPEYTQYF
.	TRBD2	TRBJ2-2	TRBV5-1	TGCGCCAGCAGCCCGGGGAGACTAGCGGGGGGTCAGAACACCGGGGAGCTGTTTTTT	CASSPGRLAGGQNTGELFF
.	TRBD1	TRBJ1-5	TRBV27	TGTGCCAGCAGTTTTGGGACAGGGGCGGATCAGCCCCAGCATTTT	CASSFGTGADQPQHF
.	.	TRBJ1-1	TRBV5-8	TGTGCCAGCAGCCCGGCAGCGTCCCAACAAGCTTTCTTT	CASSPAASQQAFF
.	.	TRBJ1-2	TRBV5-6	TGCGCCAGCAGCTTAGTTTCGCAAAACGGGATAGGCTACACCTTC	CASSLVSQNGIGYTF
.	TRBD2	TRBJ2-3	TRBV10-2	TGCGCCAGCAGTGAGGGGAGCGGGGGGTACCTGATTAGCACAGATACGCAGTATTTT	CASSEGSGGYLISTDTQYF
once	.	TRBJ2-7	TRBV7-2	TGTGCCAGCAGCTTTCTCCAGGAGGAACACGAGCAGTACTTC	CASSFLQEEHEQYF
.	TRBD1	TRBJ1-5	TRBV6-5	TGTGCCAGCAGTTTACAGGGGGGGCAGCCCCAGCATTTT	CASSLQGGQPQHF
.	TRBD1	TRBJ2-1	TRBV5-1	TGCGCCAGCAGCCCGCGAGGACAGGGGAGTTCCAATGAGCAGTTCTTC	CASSPRGQGSSNEQFF
.	.	TRBJ1-6	TRBV6-5	TGTGCCAGCTGGCGGGGCTCCTATAATTCACCCCTCCACTTT	CASWRGSYNSPLHF
.	.	TRBJ1-1	TRBV18	TGTGCCAGCTCACCGTTACAGGGCCACACTGAAGCTTTCTTT	CASSPLQGHTEAFF
.	.	TRBJ1-1	TRBV9	TGTGCCAGCAGCCCAGCGGGCGGGAACACTGAAGCTTTCTTT	CASSPAGGNTEAFF
once	TRBD1	TRBJ1-2	TRBV29-1	TGCAGCGCCGTGACAGGGGGGGCTAACTATGGCTACACCTTC	CSAVTGGANYGYTF
.	.	TRBJ1-4	TRBV4-1	TGCGCCAGCAGCCAAGATCCGCAGAATGAAAAACTGTTTTTT	CASSQDPQNEKLFF
once	.	TRBJ2-5	TRBV2	TGTGCCAGCAGGAAGGAGACAGGAACCCAAGAGACCCAGTACTTC	CASRKETGTQETQYF
.	TRBD1	TRBJ2-1	TRBV2	TGTGCCAGCATTTCAGGGGGCAATGAGCAGTTCTTC	CASISGGNEQFF
.	TRBD1	TRBJ1-2	TRBV2	TGTGCCAGCAGGTACAGGGGGGCCGGTAACTATGGCTACACCTTC	CASRYRGAGNYGYTF
.	.	TRBJ2-2	TRBV5-1	TGCGCCAGCAGCTTGGTTTCGACCGGGGAGCTGTTTTTT	CASSLVSTGELFF
.	TRBD2	TRBJ2-1	TRBV6-6	TGTGCCAGCAGTCCCTCCCGGTATATACTAGCGGGGGGGGACAATGAGCAGTTCTTC	CASSPSRYILAGGDNEQFF
.	.	TRBJ1-3	TRBV5-1	TGCGCCAGCAGCCCAGTGGCAGCTGGAAACACCATATATTTT	CASSPVAAGNTIYF
.	TRBD2	TRBJ2-1	TRBV7-2	TGTGCCAGCAGCGTGGGGCTAGCGGGCTACAATGAGCAGTTCTTC	CASSVGLAGYNEQFF
.	.	TRBJ2-3	TRBV2	TGTGCCAGCCAGGATTTGAGGGGGAGTAGCACAGATACGCAGTATTTT	CASQDLRGSSTDTQYF
.	TRBD1	TRBJ1-1	TRBV24-1	TGTGCCACCAGTGACTCCGGACAGGGGAGAGCTGAAGCTTTCTTT	CATSDSGQGRAEAFF
.	.	TRBJ1-1	TRBV28	TGTGCCAGCAGTTTGAGGGGAGGGAACACTGAAGCTTTCTTT	CASSLRGGNTEAFF
.	TRBD2	TRBJ2-2	TRBV6-2/TRBV6-3	TGTGCCAGCAGTCCCGCTAGCGGTCACGGGGAGCTGTTTTTT	CASSPASGHGELFF